A single sample gave rise to the 13 T cell receptor beta chains below, sequenced in a study of PD-1 blockade in mismatch repair-deficient tumors. Sequencing was performed with immunoSEQ multiplex PCR; in TCRdb, only in-frame clones are kept and a portion is missing. The data hold 80,000 to 100,000 clones, with roughly 80% observed a single time. The material was peripheral blood, obtained 12 weeks after starting pembrolizumab. The receptors were sampled from an adult with mismatch repair-deficient cancer.

J is TRBJ2-7 and V is TRBV5-3; the D is unclear. TRBV5-3 is annotated as an ORF whose role is uncertain. The length of the CDR3 is 14 residues. Trimming took off 4 bases at V and 2 bases at J, with 13 bases between the two ends. CDR3 nucleotides: TGTGCCAGAAGCCTGTGGACCGGCGCCTACGAGCAGTACTTC. This codes for CARSLWTGAYEQYF.

A remark on this clone: This may come from a read error, since a much larger clone is one base off. The V gene is TRBV5-6, the J gene TRBJ2-7, with 9 nucleotides matching TRBD2. J lost 1 base, V lost 4 bases, and 3 bases had no gene match. This CDR3 region has 14 residues. Germline loops: CDR1 SGHDT, CDR2 YYEEEE. The CDR3 sequence: CASSRTSDSYEQYF. The CDR3 DNA sequence: TGTGCCAGCAGCCGGACTAGCGATTCCTACGAGCAGTACTTC.

V gene TRBV4-1 combines with J gene TRBJ2-3, with D possibly being TRBD2 (6 bases). Trimming left V 1 base short and J 4 bases short, with 18 bases between. This CDR3 has 17 amino acids. Germline CDR1 reads MGHRA; CDR2 reads YSYEKL. The CDR3 DNA sequence: TGCGCCAGCAGCCAAGTTCTCCCGGGACTGGCTTCAGATACGCAGTATTTT. This sequence encodes CASSQVLPGLASDTQYF.

This clone was counted between two and nine times. V and J are TRBV7-9 and TRBJ2-7; D remains unclear. This CDR3 contains 11 residues. In germline, CDR1 is SEHNR, CDR2 FQNEAQ (reference sequence). Deletions cut 6 bases from V and 1 base from J, with 4 bases between. In DNA, the CDR3 is TGTGCCAGCAGGGGTTCCTACGAGCAGTACTTC. Protein: CASRGSYEQYF.

The table lists this clone with a count of one. The V gene is TRBV5-4, the J gene TRBJ2-5; D is unclear. The J call may be faulty, since TRBJ2-7 better matches the DNA end. The germline gives CDR1 SGHNT, CDR2 YYREEE (reference sequence). CDR3 length: 12 residues. CDR3 bases: TGTGCCAGCAGCTCGCCGGGCTACGAGCAGTACTTC. This translates into CASSSPGYEQYF.

There are a few counts of this clone. The DNA for the CDR3 is TGTGCCAGCACGGTCAGGCGGAGCACTGAAGCTTTCTTT. Translated: CASTVRRSTEAFF. The chain employs TRBV11-3 and TRBJ1-1; D is unclear. Germline CDR1 is SGHNT and CDR2 is YENEEA. There are 13 residues in the CDR3. Trimming cost V 7 bases and J 4 bases, with 13 bases left between them.

The V and J genes are TRBV14 and TRBJ2-2; 8 bases match TRBD2. The length of the CDR3 is 13 residues. The germline V gene has CDR1 SGHDN and CDR2 FVKESK. J was trimmed by 8 bases and V by 8 bases; bases with no gene match: 7. The CDR3 bases are TGTGCCAGCCGAGTTGCGGGAGGAGGGGAGCTGTTTTTT. Translated: CASRVAGGGELFF.

The chain combines TRBV5-4 with TRBJ1-1, with D possibly TRBD1 on 6 matching bases. The V end lost 4 bases, the J end lost 2 bases, and 12 bases lay between the germline ends. Germline V CDR1 and CDR2: SGHNT, YYREEE (reference sequence). There are 14 residues in the CDR3. The CDR3, as DNA: TGTGCCAGCAGCCCCCGGGACATTAACACTGAAGCTTTCTTT. This encodes CASSPRDINTEAFF.

This chain joins TRBV5-1 and TRBJ2-5, with TRBD1 as a possible D gene (6 bases). The germline CDR1 and CDR2 sequences are SGHRS and YFSETQ. Trimming removed 3 bases from V and 1 base from J, with 10 bases in between. This CDR3 is built from 14 residues. CDR3 residues: CASSSLRGQETQYF. DNA of the CDR3: TGCGCCAGCAGCTCCCTCAGGGGCCAAGAGACCCAGTACTTC.

This chain uses TRBV6-4 with TRBJ1-4; D unclear. Deletions cut 6 bases from V and 10 bases from J, with 18 bases between. Per germline, CDR1 MRHNA and CDR2 SNTAGT. The CDR3 totals 14 residues. The CDR3 DNA is TGTGCCAGCAGCAGACTCCCCGATACGGGAAAACTGTTTTTT. It yields the protein CASSRLPDTGKLFF.

The rearrangement joins TRBV7-9 to TRBJ2-7; TRBD2 matches 8 bases. The CDR3 totals 15 residues. Germline trimming cut 5 bases from V and 3 bases from J; bases unmatched to any gene: 9. Germline-derived CDR1 and CDR2 are SEHNR and FQNEAQ (reference sequence). CDR3 DNA sequence: TGTGCCAGCAGCCTCGGTGCGACTAGCGTCTACGAGCAGTACTTC. Translating gives CASSLGATSVYEQYF. Complete variable domain (other parts from reference TRBV7-9 and TRBJ2-7): DTGVSQNPRHKITKRGQNVTFRCDPISEHNRLYWYRQTLGQGPEFLTYFQNEAQLEKSRLLSDRFSAERPKGSFSTLEIQRTEQGDSAMYLCASSLGATSVYEQYFGPGTRLTVT.

The chain links TRBV19 to TRBJ2-7; 14 nucleotides align to TRBD2. The germline gives CDR1 LNHDA, CDR2 SQIVND (reference sequence). This CDR3 has 17 residues. J lost 6 bases, V lost 2 bases, and 9 bases had no gene match. DNA of the CDR3: TGTGCCAGTAGTATACGGGGACTAGCGGGAGATAGGGGCGAGCAGTACTTC. Translation: CASSIRGLAGDRGEQYF.

The V and J genes are TRBV5-1 and TRBJ2-2, with TRBD2 identical over 9 bases. Looked up from germline, CDR1 is SGHRS and CDR2 is YFSETQ. The V segment lost 3 bases and the J segment 13 bases; nucleotides outside the gene matches: 10. This CDR3 comprises 14 residues. Here the CDR3 DNA reads TGCGCCAGCAGCTCCACTAGCGGGCCGGAGGTGCTGTTTTTT. It specifies CASSSTSGPEVLFF.